The rows below give T cell receptor beta chains drawn from one sample of a study of T cells after yellow fever vaccination. TCRdb ran MiXCR on the 5' RACE reads and lists one entry per CDR3 protein. This sample has hundreds of thousands of distinct CDR3 sequences; 11% occur once, and the top ten carry 18%. The input for sequencing was PBMCs, taken on the day of the first yellow fever vaccination. Receptors were obtained from a man aged 18 to 30 who received the YFV17D yellow fever vaccine. Both conserved end residues are trimmed from each CDR3. The order of the fields is V gene, J gene, CDR3 protein.

v_call: TRBV4-2; j_call: TRBJ2-2; cdr3_aa: ASSQERKTGELF
v_call: TRBV7-2; j_call: TRBJ2-3; cdr3_aa: ASSSLAGTPQY
v_call: TRBV4-3; j_call: TRBJ1-4; cdr3_aa: ASSRDGTGNEKLF
v_call: TRBV7-2; j_call: TRBJ1-1; cdr3_aa: ASSFWKGATEAF
v_call: TRBV6-6; j_call: TRBJ2-1; cdr3_aa: ASSYQGSNEQF
v_call: TRBV20-1; j_call: TRBJ1-5; cdr3_aa: SAGVPRGSNQPQH
v_call: TRBV20-1; j_call: TRBJ2-1; cdr3_aa: SARVGGYNEQL
v_call: TRBV4-2; j_call: TRBJ2-7; cdr3_aa: ASSQGTRDSEQY
v_call: TRBV27; j_call: TRBJ2-3; cdr3_aa: ASSLGWGTSTDTQY
v_call: TRBV28; j_call: TRBJ2-2; cdr3_aa: ASPPSGTANTGELF
v_call: TRBV6-2/TRBV6-3; j_call: TRBJ1-1; cdr3_aa: ASTLTSSTEAF
v_call: TRBV24-1; j_call: TRBJ2-3; cdr3_aa: ATSDPSTDTQY
v_call: TRBV7-2; j_call: TRBJ2-2; cdr3_aa: GGRASWAGELF
v_call: TRBV2; j_call: TRBJ2-2; cdr3_aa: ASSGGQGKNTGELF
v_call: TRBV4-3; j_call: TRBJ1-3; cdr3_aa: ASSQDHGGAGNTIY
v_call: TRBV11-1; j_call: TRBJ2-6; cdr3_aa: ASSLVSWDRVLGANVLT
v_call: TRBV29-1; j_call: TRBJ1-3; cdr3_aa: SAGTRNTIY
v_call: TRBV5-1; j_call: TRBJ2-1; cdr3_aa: ASTGSNEQF
v_call: TRBV14; j_call: TRBJ2-3; cdr3_aa: ASSQLGPNSDTQY
v_call: TRBV15; j_call: TRBJ2-7; cdr3_aa: ATSRDWAGGAYEQY
v_call: TRBV30; j_call: TRBJ1-1; cdr3_aa: AWRPPRGEVEAF
v_call: TRBV29-1; j_call: TRBJ2-5; cdr3_aa: SGTAQETQY
v_call: TRBV20-1; j_call: TRBJ2-3; cdr3_aa: SANSPGTKWGPTDTQY
v_call: TRBV4-1; j_call: TRBJ1-1; cdr3_aa: ASSQERGWGTEAF
v_call: TRBV24-1; j_call: TRBJ2-1; cdr3_aa: ATSDRIYNEQF
v_call: TRBV6-1; j_call: TRBJ2-2; cdr3_aa: ASGGQLNTGELF
v_call: TRBV7-2; j_call: TRBJ2-4; cdr3_aa: ASSLGQGKNIQY
v_call: TRBV10-3; j_call: TRBJ2-3; cdr3_aa: AIQRAGETDTQY
v_call: TRBV25-1; j_call: TRBJ1-1; cdr3_aa: ASSESMEYTEAF
v_call: TRBV2; j_call: TRBJ2-2; cdr3_aa: ASSETGLAVNTGELF
v_call: TRBV9; j_call: TRBJ2-5; cdr3_aa: ASTEGSGGFQETQY